This T cell receptor beta chain was identified in a study of shared clonotypes between healthy human individuals. General study findings and limits: Compared with memory subsets, naive subsets generally had larger estimated richness.

This CDR3 comprises 14 residues. From germline, CDR1 is SEHNR and CDR2 FQNEAQ (reference sequence). Trimming removed 4 bases at V and 1 base at J, with 11 bases between. Sequencing was performed with immunoSEQ multiplex PCR; in TCRdb, only in-frame clones are kept and a portion is missing. The repertoire consists of about 600,000 clones, with approximately 97% occurring once and the leading ten covering around 0.058%. With respect to this clone: Antigen: not known.

The chain employs TRBV7-9 and TRBJ2-7; no reliable D call. This TCR was recovered from a woman in her 30s in good health. The material sequenced was naive CD4+ T cells sorted from blood. The subset here: CD45RA+ positively selected. The CDR3 DNA follows: TGTGCCAGCAGCTCCGACCCCGCTTCCTACGAGCAGTACTTC. Translating it yields CASSSDPASYEQYF.